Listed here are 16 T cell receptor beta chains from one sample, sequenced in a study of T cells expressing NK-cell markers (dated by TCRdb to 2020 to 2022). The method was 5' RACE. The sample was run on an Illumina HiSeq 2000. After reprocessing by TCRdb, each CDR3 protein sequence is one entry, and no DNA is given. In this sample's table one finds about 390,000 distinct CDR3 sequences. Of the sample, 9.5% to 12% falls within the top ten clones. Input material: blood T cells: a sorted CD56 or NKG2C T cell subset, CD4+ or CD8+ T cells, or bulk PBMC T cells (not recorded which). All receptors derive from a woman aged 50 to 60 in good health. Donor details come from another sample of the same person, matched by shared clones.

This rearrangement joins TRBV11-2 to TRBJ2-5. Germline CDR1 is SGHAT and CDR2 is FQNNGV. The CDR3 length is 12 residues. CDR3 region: CASSARVGTQYF.

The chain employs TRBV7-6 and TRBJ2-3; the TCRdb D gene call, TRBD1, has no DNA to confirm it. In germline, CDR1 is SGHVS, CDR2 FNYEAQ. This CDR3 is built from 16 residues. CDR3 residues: CASSPGHSLNTDTQYF.

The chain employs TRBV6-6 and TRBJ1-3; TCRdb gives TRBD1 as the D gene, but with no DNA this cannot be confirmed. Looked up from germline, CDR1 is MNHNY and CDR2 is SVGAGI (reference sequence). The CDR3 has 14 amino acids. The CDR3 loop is CASSQGQTGNTIYF.

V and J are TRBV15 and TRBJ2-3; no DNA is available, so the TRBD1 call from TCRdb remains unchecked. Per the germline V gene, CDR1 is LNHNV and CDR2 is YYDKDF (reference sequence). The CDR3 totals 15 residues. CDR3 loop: CATSSERLSTDTQYF. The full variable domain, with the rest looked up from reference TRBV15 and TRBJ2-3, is DAMVIQNPRYQVTQFGKPVTLSCSQTLNHNVMYWYQQKSSQAPKLLFHYYDKDFNNEADTPDNFQSRRPNTSFCFLDIRSPGLGDTAMYLCATSSERLSTDTQYFGPGTRLTVL.

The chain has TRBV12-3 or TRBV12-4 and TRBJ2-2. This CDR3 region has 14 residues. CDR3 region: CASSFRQNTGELFF.

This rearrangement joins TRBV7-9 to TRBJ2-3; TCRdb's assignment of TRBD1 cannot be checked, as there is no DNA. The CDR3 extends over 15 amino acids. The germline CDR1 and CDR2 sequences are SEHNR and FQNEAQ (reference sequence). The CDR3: CASSSTGGATDTQYF.

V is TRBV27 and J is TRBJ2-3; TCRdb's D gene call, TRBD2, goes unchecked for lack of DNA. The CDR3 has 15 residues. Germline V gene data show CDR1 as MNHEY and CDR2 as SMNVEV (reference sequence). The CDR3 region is CASSLRGREADTQYF.

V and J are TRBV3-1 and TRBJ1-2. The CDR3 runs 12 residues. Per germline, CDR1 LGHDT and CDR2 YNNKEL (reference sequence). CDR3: CASSQAEAGYTF.

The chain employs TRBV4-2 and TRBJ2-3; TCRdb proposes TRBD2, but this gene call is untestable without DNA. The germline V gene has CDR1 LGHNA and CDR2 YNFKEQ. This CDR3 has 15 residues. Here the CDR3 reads CASSQEAGDSDTQYF.

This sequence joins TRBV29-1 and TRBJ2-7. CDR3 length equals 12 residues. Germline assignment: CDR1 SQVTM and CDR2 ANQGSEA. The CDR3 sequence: CSFQGRLDEQYF.

CDR3 sequence reads: CASSQDLGTGQFF. This rearrangement joins TRBV3-1 to TRBJ2-1; TCRdb picks TRBD1, but there is no DNA to check that call. This CDR3 has 13 residues. CDR1 and CDR2 from the germline V gene are LGHDT and YNNKEL (reference sequence).

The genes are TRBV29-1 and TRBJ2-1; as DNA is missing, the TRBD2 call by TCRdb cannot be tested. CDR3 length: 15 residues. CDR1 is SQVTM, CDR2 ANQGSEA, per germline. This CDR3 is CSVEDLSGLRNEQFF.

CDR3 region: CASSSPIGQDTEAFF. The chain combines TRBV2 with TRBJ1-1. CDR3 length equals 15 residues. Per germline, CDR1 SNHLY and CDR2 FYNNEI.

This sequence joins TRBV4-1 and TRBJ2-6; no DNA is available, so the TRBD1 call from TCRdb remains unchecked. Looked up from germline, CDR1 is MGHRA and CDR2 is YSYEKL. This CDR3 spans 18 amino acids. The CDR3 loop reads CASSQEGQGSSGANVLTF.

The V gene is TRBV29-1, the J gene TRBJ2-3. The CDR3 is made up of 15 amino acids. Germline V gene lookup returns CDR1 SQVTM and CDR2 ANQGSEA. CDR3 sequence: CSVELEAVLTDTQYF.

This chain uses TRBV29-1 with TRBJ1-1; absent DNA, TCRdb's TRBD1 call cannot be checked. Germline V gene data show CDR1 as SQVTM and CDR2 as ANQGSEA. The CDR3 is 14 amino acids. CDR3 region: CSVDKGGVGTEAFF.